The 29 T cell receptor beta chains below were found in one sample sequenced in a study of cytomegalovirus exposure and HLA in healthy donors. TCRdb's copy holds only in-frame clones and misses some; the assay was immunoSEQ multiplex PCR. The sample contains about 200,000 clones, around 78% of which appear only once. The sequenced sample was PBMCs. These receptors came from a woman between 18 and 29 years old in good health and CMV-seronegative.

This chain joins TRBV27 and TRBJ2-5; 7 bases agree with TRBD1. The V and J ends lost 6 bases and 7 bases, in that order; junction bases with no gene match: 8. Per the germline V gene, CDR1 is MNHEY and CDR2 is SMNVEV (reference sequence). The CDR3 is 13 residues long. The CDR3 region is CASRSGGGVTQYF. DNA of the CDR3: TGTGCCAGCAGGTCAGGGGGTGGGGTGACCCAGTACTTC.

V is TRBV18 and J is TRBJ2-7; 11 bases line up with TRBD1. Germline V gene lookup returns CDR1 KGHSH and CDR2 LQKENI. The junction had 5 bases not matched to a gene; V was cut back by 3 bases and J by 7 bases. CDR3 length: 14 residues. The CDR3: CASSPGTGGEEQYF. The CDR3 DNA reads as TGTGCCAGCTCACCTGGGACAGGGGGTGAAGAGCAGTACTTC. The complete variable domain, with remaining parts taken from reference TRBV18 and TRBJ2-7, reads NAGVMQNPRHLVRRRGQEARLRCSPMKGHSHVYWYRQLPEEGLKFMVYLQKENIIDESGMPKERFSAEFPKEGPSILRIQQVVRGDSAAYFCASSPGTGGEEQYFGPGTRLTVT.

This clone was picked up a small number of times. The chain has TRBV5-1 and TRBJ2-3; unclear D gene. The CDR3 loop spans 16 amino acids. Trimming cost V 2 bases and J 0 bases, with 13 bases left between them. Germline loops: CDR1 SGHRS, CDR2 YFSETQ. For the CDR3, the DNA is TGCGCCAGCAGCTTAAGTCCCCTCGGAAGCACAGATACGCAGTATTTT. Translated, it gives CASSLSPLGSTDTQYF. The complete variable domain, with remaining parts taken from reference TRBV5-1 and TRBJ2-3, reads KAGVTQTPRYLIKTRGQQVTLSCSPISGHRSVSWYQQTPGQGLQFLFEYFSETQRNKGNFPGRFSGRQFSNSRSEMNVSTLELGDSALYLCASSLSPLGSTDTQYFGPGTRLTVL.

This clone was counted a single time. This chain uses TRBV27 with TRBJ1-4; 7 nucleotides line up with TRBD1. This CDR3 has 16 amino acids. Trimming cost V 5 bases and J 3 bases; bases outside gene matches: 9. The V gene's germline CDR1 is MNHEY and CDR2 SMNVEV (reference sequence). The CDR3 loop reads CASSHSRQGPNEKLFF. The CDR3 region has the DNA TGTGCCAGCAGTCACTCCCGACAGGGTCCTAATGAAAAACTGTTTTTT.

This chain uses TRBV9 with TRBJ1-3; D gene unclear. Germline assignment: CDR1 SGDLS and CDR2 YYNGEE. The V gene lost 2 bases and the J gene lost 4 bases, with 7 bases spanning the gap. The CDR3 is made up of 13 amino acids. The CDR3 sequence: CASSVMAGNTIYF. CDR3 coding DNA: TGTGCCAGCAGCGTTATGGCAGGAAACACCATATATTTT.

J is TRBJ1-2 and V is TRBV5-6; TRBD1 aligns across 7 bases. The V gene's germline CDR1 is SGHDT and CDR2 YYEEEE. Losses at the gene ends were 3 bases for V and 1 base for J; bases not matched to a gene: 3. This CDR3 is built from 14 residues. CDR3 residues: CASSWDSLNYGYTF. The CDR3 bases are TGTGCCAGCAGCTGGGACAGCCTTAACTATGGCTACACCTTC.

V is TRBV5-1 and J is TRBJ2-3; the D gene is possibly TRBD2 (6 bases). This CDR3 is 14 amino acids long. V lost 2 bases, J lost 4 bases, and 11 bases lay in between. CDR1 is SGHRS, CDR2 YFSETQ, per germline. As DNA, the CDR3 is TGCGCCAGCAGCTTCAGACTAGACTCAGATACGCAGTATTTT. Protein: CASSFRLDSDTQYF. The variable domain in full, completed from reference TRBV5-1 and TRBJ2-3, reads KAGVTQTPRYLIKTRGQQVTLSCSPISGHRSVSWYQQTPGQGLQFLFEYFSETQRNKGNFPGRFSGRQFSNSRSEMNVSTLELGDSALYLCASSFRLDSDTQYFGPGTRLTVL.

With respect to this clone: Other DNA sequences within the sample encode an identical CDR3. The chain recombines TRBV27 with TRBJ1-2; D might be TRBD1 (5 bases). Germline V gene sequence: CDR1 MNHEY, CDR2 SMNVEV (reference sequence). The CDR3 length is 13 residues. Trimming stripped 3 bases from V and 5 bases from J, with 10 bases between. The CDR3, as DNA: TGTGCCAGCAGTTTGTCCGGGACTTATGGCTACACCTTC. The encoded protein is CASSLSGTYGYTF.

This clone was found once. The chain employs TRBV9 and TRBJ2-1; no reliable D call. Germline assignment: CDR1 SGDLS and CDR2 YYNGEE. The V gene lost 1 base and the J gene lost 0 bases, with 17 bases spanning the gap. This CDR3 is 18 amino acids long. The CDR3 is CASSVWDSLPSSYNEQFF. CDR3 sequence (DNA): TGTGCCAGCAGCGTATGGGATTCATTGCCTAGCTCCTACAATGAGCAGTTCTTC. Variable domain in full (rest from reference TRBV9 and TRBJ2-1): DSGVTQTPKHLITATGQRVTLRCSPRSGDLSVYWYQQSLDQGLQFLIQYYNGEERAKGNILERFSAQQFPDLHSELNLSSLELGDSALYFCASSVWDSLPSSYNEQFFGPGTRLTVL.

This clone was detected a few times. This chain joins TRBV5-1 and TRBJ2-5; 7 bases fit TRBD1. The CDR3 spans 14 residues. The junction had 8 bases not matched to a gene; V was cut back by 5 bases and J by 4 bases. Germline loops: CDR1 SGHRS, CDR2 YFSETQ. CDR3 in amino acids: CASRKQGSSETQYF. CDR3 DNA sequence: TGCGCCAGCAGAAAACAGGGGAGTTCAGAGACCCAGTACTTC.

The chain couples TRBV9 to TRBJ2-7; unclear D gene. This CDR3 region has 13 residues. V shed 3 bases and J shed 2 bases, with 9 bases lying between them. In germline, CDR1 is SGDLS, CDR2 YYNGEE. The CDR3, as DNA: TGTGCCAGCAGCGCCGACGGAGCCTACGAGCAGTACTTC. This gives the protein CASSADGAYEQYF.

The chain couples TRBV6-5 to TRBJ2-7, with D perhaps matching TRBD1 or TRBD2 (5 bases each). V lost 2 bases, J lost 0 bases, and 11 bases lay in between. The CDR3 totals 15 residues. Germline loops: CDR1 MNHEY, CDR2 SVGAGI. In nucleotides, the CDR3 is TGTGCCAGCAGTTACCGGGACGGAAGCTCCTACGAGCAGTACTTC. This gives the protein CASSYRDGSSYEQYF.

Here the CDR3 reads CASSPGLAGVADTQYF. DNA for the CDR3: TGTGCCAGCAGCCCCGGACTAGCGGGAGTTGCGGATACGCAGTATTTT. V usage is TRBV7-3 and J usage is TRBJ2-3; 13 bases line up with TRBD2. Germline values: CDR1 SGHTA, CDR2 FQGTGA. The CDR3 covers 16 residues. The J segment lost 6 bases and the V segment lost 5 bases, leaving 8 bases of the junction unmatched. Filled out from reference TRBV7-3 and TRBJ2-3, the complete variable domain reads GAGVSQTPSNKVTEKGKYVELRCDPISGHTALYWYRQSLGQGPEFLIYFQGTGAADDSGLPNDRFFAVRPEGSVSTLKIQRTERGDSAVYLCASSPGLAGVADTQYFGPGTRLTVL.

This clone was counted once. This rearrangement joins TRBV5-8 to TRBJ1-1; D not resolved. V gave up 3 bases and J gave up 4 bases, with 16 bases separating them. Germline values: CDR1 SGHTS, CDR2 YDEGEE. The CDR3 totals 15 residues. CDR3 sequence: CASSSGRGVSTEAFF. In DNA form, the CDR3 reads TGTGCCAGCAGCTCAGGACGGGGAGTAAGCACTGAAGCTTTCTTT.

This clone was observed a handful of times. This chain uses TRBV5-1 with TRBJ2-7; D is tentatively TRBD1 or TRBD2 (6 bases each). The germline V gene has CDR1 SGHRS and CDR2 YFSETQ. There are 14 residues in the CDR3. The V end lost 1 base, the J end lost 6 bases, and 14 bases lay between the germline ends. The CDR3 region is CASSLNRDSGEQYF. Written as DNA, the CDR3 is TGCGCCAGCAGCTTGAACAGGGACTCGGGCGAGCAGTACTTC.

The chain carries TRBV6-5 and TRBJ2-7; 9 bases map to TRBD2. Germline CDR1 and CDR2: MNHEY and SVGAGI. This CDR3 has 14 residues. The V and J ends lost 3 bases and 2 bases, in that order; junction bases with no gene match: 2. CDR3 bases: TGTGCCAGCAGTTATAGCGGGGGTACCTACGAGCAGTACTTC. Protein sequence: CASSYSGGTYEQYF.

The chain uses TRBV7-2 and TRBJ1-4; 9 bases align to TRBD1. V shed 4 bases and J 5 bases; nucleotides not matched to a gene: 5. The CDR3 contains 15 residues. Germline lookup yields CDR1 SGHTA and CDR2 FQGNSA. CDR3 protein: CASSSQTGGNEKLFF. The DNA of the CDR3 is TGTGCCAGCAGCTCACAGACAGGGGGAAATGAAAAACTGTTTTTT.

The V call is TRBV27, the J call TRBJ2-1; 8 bases are a match to TRBD2. Germline V gene sequence: CDR1 MNHEY, CDR2 SMNVEV (reference sequence). CDR3 length equals 14 residues. The ends lost 5 bases at V and 3 bases at J; junction bases unmatched: 3. CDR3: CASSRSGNYNEQFF. The CDR3 region has the DNA TGTGCCAGCAGTCGTAGCGGGAACTACAATGAGCAGTTCTTC.

The rearrangement uses TRBV5-1 and TRBJ1-2, with D unclear. This CDR3 spans 14 amino acids. CDR1 is SGHRS and CDR2 is YFSETQ in the germline V gene. Trimming pared 0 bases from V and 1 base from J, leaving 7 bases between. The CDR3 region is CASSLESVNYGYTF. Here the CDR3 DNA reads TGCGCCAGCAGCTTGGAGTCGGTTAACTATGGCTACACCTTC.

This chain links TRBV5-1 with TRBJ2-5, with unresolved D. This CDR3 region has 13 residues. Between the trimmed V and J ends, which lost 2 bases and 5 bases, there was a span of 10 bases. The germline V gene encodes CDR1 SGHRS and CDR2 YFSETQ. CDR3 protein: CASSLGLSETQYF. The CDR3 DNA reads TGCGCCAGCAGCTTAGGATTATCGGAGACCCAGTACTTC.

The chain links TRBV27 to TRBJ2-3; 9 nucleotides line up with TRBD1. After removal of 6 bases from V and 4 bases from J, the junction contained 5 bases not matched to a gene. Germline V gene lookup returns CDR1 MNHEY and CDR2 SMNVEV (reference sequence). The CDR3 is 14 amino acids. CDR3 sequence: CASSLTGGADTQYF. DNA for the CDR3: TGTGCCAGCAGCTTAACAGGGGGCGCAGATACGCAGTATTTT.

This chain's CDR3 is CASSLGSPESPNQPQHF. CDR3 sequence (DNA): TGTGCCAGCAGCTTAGGATCCCCAGAATCGCCCAATCAGCCCCAGCATTTT. The V gene is TRBV11-2, the J gene TRBJ1-5; D remains ambiguous. The CDR3 sequence is 17 residues long. Trimming removed 1 base at V and 3 bases at J, with 16 bases between. The germline V gene has CDR1 SGHAT and CDR2 FQNNGV.

CDR3 sequence: CSGVEAKETQYF. The CDR3 DNA reads as TGCAGTGGAGTAGAGGCAAAGGAGACCCAGTACTTC. The chain recombines TRBV29-1 with TRBJ2-5, with no clear D. The CDR3 sequence is 12 residues long. Germline values: CDR1 SQVTM, CDR2 ANQGSEA.

The chain links TRBV14 to TRBJ1-6; no firm D call. Trimming cost V 2 bases and J 7 bases, with 12 bases left between them. CDR3 length equals 15 residues. In germline, CDR1 is SGHDN, CDR2 FVKESK. In DNA form, the CDR3 reads TGTGCCAGCAGCCAAAATGGTTTGGGGAATTCACCCCTCCACTTT. This sequence encodes CASSQNGLGNSPLHF.

This clone has a handful of counts. The chain couples TRBV6-5 to TRBJ2-7; D gene ambiguous. The CDR3 runs to 14 residues. Deletions cut 0 bases from V and 4 bases from J, with 10 bases between. CDR1 and CDR2 from the germline V gene are MNHEY and SVGAGI. This chain's CDR3 is CASSYSSALYEQYF. CDR3 bases: TGTGCCAGCAGTTACTCTTCAGCCCTTTACGAGCAGTACTTC.

This clone has a single count. The chain recombines TRBV29-1 with TRBJ1-3; D is unclear. From germline, CDR1 is SQVTM and CDR2 ANQGSEA. Trimming removed 0 bases from V and 3 bases from J, with 12 bases in between. The CDR3 has 15 amino acids. This CDR3 reads CSVEDQSGGGNTIYF. The CDR3 nucleotides read TGCAGCGTTGAAGATCAATCGGGTGGTGGAAACACCATATATTTT. The entire variable domain, with the rest obtained from reference TRBV29-1 and TRBJ1-3, is as follows: SAVISQKPSRDICQRGTSLTIQCQVDSQVTMMFWYRQQPGQSLTLIATANQGSEATYESGFVIDKFPISRPNLTFSTLTVSNMSPEDSSIYLCSVEDQSGGGNTIYFGEGSWLTVV.

The CDR3: CASSPLDRGINQETQYF. In DNA form, the CDR3 reads TGTGCCAGCAGCCCTCTTGACAGGGGGATCAACCAAGAGACCCAGTACTTC. This chain connects TRBV28 to TRBJ2-5, with 9 positions matching TRBD1. J gave up 0 bases and V 6 bases, and 11 bases lay outside the gene matches. The CDR3 runs to 17 residues. Germline CDR1 MDHEN, CDR2 SYDVKM.

On this clone itself: A junction end diverges from the germline sequence, so it may reflect a read error. J is TRBJ2-7 and V is TRBV5-6; 7 bases align to TRBD1. Germline V lookup: CDR1 SGHDT, CDR2 YYEEEE. The CDR3 has 14 amino acids. The CDR3 sequence: CASSRRRTGPTWDF. CDR3 bases: TGTGCCAGCAGCCGTCGGAGGACAGGCCCTACGTGGGACTTC. The full variable domain, its missing parts supplied by reference TRBV5-6 and TRBJ2-7, is DAGVTQSPTHLIKTRGQQVTLRCSPKSGHDTVSWYQQALGQGPQFIFQYYEEEERQRGNFPDRFSGHQFPNYSSELNVNALLLGDSALYLCASSRRRTGPTWDFGPGTRLTVT.

The chain joins TRBV11-2 to TRBJ2-7, with D unclear. The CDR3 is 14 residues long. V was pared by 2 bases and J by 1 base, with 9 bases between. CDR1 is SGHAT, CDR2 FQNNGV, per germline. Here the CDR3 reads CASSLQESSYEQYF. As DNA, the CDR3 is TGTGCCAGCAGCTTACAAGAGTCGTCCTACGAGCAGTACTTC.